What follows are 10 T cell receptor beta chains derived from one specimen sequenced in a study of PD-1 blockade in classical Hodgkin lymphoma. The table came from immunoSEQ multiplex PCR; TCRdb's copy has only in-frame clones and leaves some out. The sample gives tens of thousands of clones, 75% to 90% of which show up once; approximately 16% is in the top ten. Each patient relapsed following autologous stem cell transplantation, and prior brentuximab vedotin exposure differed. Sequences were derived from peripheral blood mononuclear cells (PBMCs), sampled at baseline. These receptors all come from a human donor with classical Hodgkin lymphoma.

The gene calls are TRBV6-1 and TRBJ1-1; TRBD1 agrees at 9 bases. Germline lookup yields CDR1 MNHNS and CDR2 SASEGT. The length of the CDR3 is 15 residues. V dropped 6 bases and J dropped 4; count of bases not matched to a gene: 9. Here the CDR3 DNA reads TGTGCCAGCAGCTACCGGGACAGGGAAGCCACTGAAGCTTTCTTT. Translating it yields CASSYRDREATEAFF.

The chain recombines TRBV5-4 with TRBJ1-1; possibly TRBD1 for D (6 bases). Germline V gives CDR1 SGHNT, CDR2 YYREEE (reference sequence). There are 13 residues in the CDR3. The germline V and J ends were trimmed by 3 bases and 3 bases, with 9 bases remaining between them. CDR3 sequence reads: CASSYQGYTEAFF. Here the CDR3 DNA reads TGTGCCAGCAGCTACCAGGGGTACACTGAAGCTTTCTTT.

The chain employs TRBV2 and TRBJ2-3; D is undetermined. V was trimmed by 11 bases and J by 1 base, leaving 16 bases between them. The CDR3 has 14 residues. CDR1 and CDR2 from the germline V gene are SNHLY and FYNNEI. In DNA form, the CDR3 reads TGTGCCTCTCAACTTGGATTTGGCACAGATACGCAGTATTTT. Protein product: CASQLGFGTDTQYF.

The chain combines TRBV2 with TRBJ1-5; 10 nucleotides line up with TRBD1. The CDR3 sequence is 17 residues long. CDR1 and CDR2 from the germline V gene are SNHLY and FYNNEI. The V and J ends lost 3 bases and 1 base, in that order; junction bases with no gene match: 6. CDR3 DNA sequence: TGTGCCAGCAGTGAGATCGCGGGACAGGGGAGCAATCAGCCCCAGCATTTT. Protein product: CASSEIAGQGSNQPQHF. Filled out from reference TRBV2 and TRBJ1-5, the complete variable domain reads EPEVTQTPSHQVTQMGQEVILRCVPISNHLYFYWYRQILGQKVEFLVSFYNNEISEKSEIFDDQFSVERPDGSNFTLKIRSTKLEDSAMYFCASSEIAGQGSNQPQHFGDGTRLSIL.

V gene TRBV5-1 combines with J gene TRBJ2-7; D possibly matches TRBD1 or TRBD2 (5 bases each). CDR3 length: 14 residues. V gave up 3 bases and J gave up 0 bases, with 10 bases separating them. Germline lookup yields CDR1 SGHRS and CDR2 YFSETQ. This chain's CDR3 is CASSSGPLSYEQYF. DNA of the CDR3: TGCGCCAGCAGCTCGGGACCGCTCTCCTACGAGCAGTACTTC.

The chain has TRBV5-1 and TRBJ1-1; D gene ambiguous. The ends were cut back, 6 bases at V and 0 bases at J, with 12 bases in the middle. Germline V gene data show CDR1 as SGHRS and CDR2 as YFSETQ. This CDR3 contains 14 residues. CDR3 region: CASTVAGLNTEAFF. The DNA for the CDR3 is TGCGCCAGCACCGTGGCGGGATTGAACACTGAAGCTTTCTTT.

The chain couples TRBV13 to TRBJ2-7; TRBD1 agrees at 10 bases. J gave up 4 bases and V 5 bases, and 8 bases lay outside the gene matches. This CDR3 comprises 15 residues. Looked up from germline, CDR1 is PRHDT and CDR2 is FYEKMQ (reference sequence). The CDR3 coding sequence is TGTGCCAGCAGCCCTCGGGACAGGGGCCTTTACGAGCAGTACTTC. Protein sequence: CASSPRDRGLYEQYF.

The chain couples TRBV7-2 to TRBJ1-5; D unclear. The CDR3 is made up of 14 amino acids. V was pared by 3 bases and J by 4 bases, with 10 bases between. In germline, CDR1 is SGHTA, CDR2 FQGNSA. CDR3 loop: CASSFVGRNQPQHF. In DNA form, the CDR3 reads TGTGCCAGCAGCTTCGTGGGCAGAAATCAGCCCCAGCATTTT.

As concerns this clone: One end of the junction fails to match germline, which may point to a read error. The V call is TRBV10-2, the J call TRBJ2-7; the D gene is possibly TRBD1 (5 bases). The CDR3 is 13 residues long. The germline CDR1 and CDR2 sequences are WSHSY and SAAADI. This CDR3 reads CASTEVQGYEQYF. The CDR3 nucleotides read TGCGCCAGCACTGAGGTCCAGGGCTACGAGCAGTACTTC.

V gene TRBV6-1 combines with J gene TRBJ1-5, with D hard to call. The V and J ends lost 2 bases and 0 bases respectively, with 8 bases between them. The length of the CDR3 is 15 residues. From germline, CDR1 is MNHNS and CDR2 SASEGT. The CDR3 spells CASSEWLLSNQPQHF. The CDR3 DNA is TGTGCCAGCAGTGAATGGCTTCTTAGCAATCAGCCCCAGCATTTT.